This TCR beta chain was captured in a study of blood T cell repertoires in COVID-19. CDR1 and CDR2 from the germline V gene are SGDLS and YYNGEE. Trimming removed 2 bases at V and 4 bases at J, with 18 bases between. There are 16 residues in the CDR3. Authors' data handling: Reference gene primer amplification gave estimated nucleated cell counts. TCRdb's copy holds only in-frame clones and misses some; the assay was immunoSEQ multiplex PCR. V, J and clone size are taken as reported in that table, and D and trimming were inferred from the DNA itself. The profile shows 150,000 or so clones, roughly 84% of them singletons. The age range of participants was about 18 to 95 years, with residence in approximately 25 US areas. Researchers sorted participants into cohorts using their self-reported clinical history.

The chain couples TRBV9 to TRBJ2-5; D is perhaps TRBD2 (6 bases). The sequenced sample was PBMCs or T cells enriched from blood (not recorded which). The TCR was taken from a man in his 60s who had recovered from COVID-19. CDR3 DNA: TGTGCCAGCAGCGTGGGGGAGGCAGGAGCGAGAGAGACCCAGTACTTC. Encoded protein: CASSVGEAGARETQYF.